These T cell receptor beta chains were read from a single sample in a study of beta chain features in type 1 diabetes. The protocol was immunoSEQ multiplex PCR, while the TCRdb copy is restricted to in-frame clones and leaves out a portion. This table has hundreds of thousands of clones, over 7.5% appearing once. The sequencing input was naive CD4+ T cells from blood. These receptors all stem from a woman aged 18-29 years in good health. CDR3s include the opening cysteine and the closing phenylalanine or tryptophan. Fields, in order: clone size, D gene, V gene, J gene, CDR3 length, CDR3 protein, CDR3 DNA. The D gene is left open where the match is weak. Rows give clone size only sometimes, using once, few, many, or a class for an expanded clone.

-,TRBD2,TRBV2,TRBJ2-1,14,CASSSSGSYNEQFF,TGTGCCAGCTCCTCTAGCGGGAGTTACAATGAGCAGTTCTTC
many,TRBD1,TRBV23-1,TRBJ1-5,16,CARRQGACHSNQPQHF,TGCGCCAGACGACAGGGGGCCTGCCATAGCAATCAGCCCCAGCATTTT
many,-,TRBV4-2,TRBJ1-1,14,CASSQTGQNTEAFF,TGTGCCAGCAGCCAAACCGGACAGAACACTGAAGCTTTCTTT
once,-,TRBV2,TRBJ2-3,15,CASSLDRGGTDTQYF,TGTGCCAGCAGCCTCGACAGGGGAGGGACAGATACGCAGTATTTT
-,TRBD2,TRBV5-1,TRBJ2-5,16,CASSLARGGAKETQYF,TGCGCCAGCAGCTTGGCCCGGGGGGGCGCAAAGGAGACCCAGTACTTC
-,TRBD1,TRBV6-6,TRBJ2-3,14,CATMADRAADTQYF,TGTGCCACGATGGCAGACAGGGCGGCAGATACGCAGTATTTT
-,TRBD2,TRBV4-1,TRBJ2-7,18,CASSQDSRGLANYYEQYF,TGCGCCAGCAGCCAAGATTCCCGGGGACTAGCAAATTACTACGAGCAGTACTTC
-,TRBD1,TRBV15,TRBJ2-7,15,CATSRAGQSFSEQYF,TGTGCCACCAGCAGAGCGGGACAGAGTTTCAGCGAGCAGTACTTC
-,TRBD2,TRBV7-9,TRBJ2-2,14,CASSELTSPGELFF,TGTGCCAGCAGCGAATTGACTAGCCCCGGGGAGCTGTTTTTT
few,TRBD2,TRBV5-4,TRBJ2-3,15,CASGSGGPRVDTQYF,TGTGCTAGCGGATCGGGAGGCCCTCGTGTAGATACGCAGTATTTT
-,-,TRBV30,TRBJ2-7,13,CAWSVRSLYEQYF,TGTGCCTGGAGTGTAAGGAGCCTTTACGAGCAGTACTTC
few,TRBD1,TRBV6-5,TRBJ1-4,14,CASSQDRGNEKLFF,TGTGCCAGCAGCCAGGACAGGGGTAATGAAAAACTGTTTTTT
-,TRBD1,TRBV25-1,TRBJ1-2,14,CASSGLTTGLGYTF,TGTGCCAGCAGTGGCCTCACGACAGGGCTGGGCTACACCTTC
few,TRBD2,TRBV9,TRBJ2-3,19,CASSVATRTSGVSPDTQYF,TGTGCCAGCAGCGTAGCTACGAGGACTAGCGGGGTAAGCCCAGATACGCAGTATTTT
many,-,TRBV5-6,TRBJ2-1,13,CASSFPVHNEQFF,TGTGCCAGCAGCTTCCCCGTCCACAATGAGCAGTTCTTC
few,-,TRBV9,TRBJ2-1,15,CASSGSSGTFNEQFF,TGTGCCAGCAGCGGCTCCTCTGGGACTTTCAATGAGCAGTTCTTC
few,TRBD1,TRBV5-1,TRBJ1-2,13,CASGPGTVYGYTF,TGCGCCAGCGGACCCGGGACAGTCTATGGCTACACCTTC
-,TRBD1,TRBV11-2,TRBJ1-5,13,CASSSDRAQPQHF,TGTGCCAGCAGCTCGGACAGGGCTCAGCCCCAGCATTTT
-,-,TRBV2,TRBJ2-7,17,CASSEGTANLQIYEQYF,TGTGCCAGCAGTGAAGGGACAGCTAATCTCCAAATCTACGAGCAGTACTTC
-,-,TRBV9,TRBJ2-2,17,CASSVGVRGRVPGELFF,TGTGCCAGCAGCGTAGGGGTTCGGGGAAGGGTCCCCGGGGAGCTGTTTTTT
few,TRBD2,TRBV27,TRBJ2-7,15,CASSLSGLAALEQYF,TGTGCCAGCAGTTTATCTGGACTAGCCGCGCTGGAGCAGTACTTC
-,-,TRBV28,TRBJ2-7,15,CASSLWAENGDEQYF,TGTGCCAGCAGTTTATGGGCGGAAAACGGGGACGAGCAGTACTTC
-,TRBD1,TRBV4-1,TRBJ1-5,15,CASSQGGQGRQPQHF,TGCGCCAGCAGCCAAGGTGGACAGGGAAGGCAGCCCCAGCATTTT
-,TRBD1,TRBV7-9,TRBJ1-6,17,CASRNGNHGTVISPLHF,TGTGCCAGCAGGAATGGAAACCACGGGACAGTAATTTCACCCCTCCACTTT
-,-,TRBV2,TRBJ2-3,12,CASSESAATQYF,TGTGCCAGCAGTGAATCCGCGGCTACGCAGTATTTT
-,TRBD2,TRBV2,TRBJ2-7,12,CATGLASYEQYF,TGTGCCACCGGACTAGCGTCCTACGAGCAGTACTTC
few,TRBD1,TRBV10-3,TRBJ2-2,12,CAIPGGTGELFF,TGTGCCATCCCAGGGGGCACCGGGGAGCTGTTTTTT
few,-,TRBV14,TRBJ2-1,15,CASSRRALVGNEQFF,TGTGCCAGCAGCCGGCGGGCGCTTGTTGGTAATGAGCAGTTCTTC
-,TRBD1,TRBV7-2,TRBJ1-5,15,CASSNRGTFNQPQHF,TGTGCCAGCAGTAACAGGGGGACGTTCAATCAGCCCCAGCATTTT
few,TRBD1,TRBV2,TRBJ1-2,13,CASSEDRDYGYTF,TGTGCCAGCAGCGAGGACAGGGACTATGGCTACACCTTC
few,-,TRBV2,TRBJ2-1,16,CASSEGGRRAYNEQFF,TGTGCCAGCAGTGAAGGGGGTAGGAGGGCCTACAATGAGCAGTTCTTC
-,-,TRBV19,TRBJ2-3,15,CASRGNGLRTDTQYF,TGTGCCAGTAGGGGGAACGGACTGCGCACAGATACGCAGTATTTT
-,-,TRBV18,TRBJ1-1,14,CASSPKGGNTEAFF,TGTGCCAGCTCACCTAAAGGGGGGAACACTGAAGCTTTCTTT
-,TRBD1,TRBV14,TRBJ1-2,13,CASSSRQGRGYTF,TGTGCCAGCAGCTCGAGACAGGGCCGCGGCTACACCTTC
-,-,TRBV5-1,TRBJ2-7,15,CASRDGTLLWDEQYF,TGCGCCAGCAGGGACGGGACTCTCCTTTGGGACGAGCAGTACTTC
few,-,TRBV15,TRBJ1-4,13,CATGYSINEKLFF,TGTGCCACCGGGTACAGCATTAATGAAAAACTGTTTTTT
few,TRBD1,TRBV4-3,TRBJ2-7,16,CASSQEGQVEWGEQYF,TGCGCCAGCAGCCAAGAGGGACAGGTCGAGTGGGGCGAGCAGTACTTC
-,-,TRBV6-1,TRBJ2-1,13,CASSGQSYNEQFF,TGTGCCAGCAGCGGACAGTCCTACAATGAGCAGTTCTTC
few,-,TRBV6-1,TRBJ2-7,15,CASRQGGGLSYEQYF,TGTGCCAGCCGACAAGGGGGGGGACTCTCCTACGAGCAGTACTTC
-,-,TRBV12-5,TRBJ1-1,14,CASGFGRGNTEAFF,TGTGCTAGTGGTTTTGGGAGAGGGAACACTGAAGCTTTCTTT
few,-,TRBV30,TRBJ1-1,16,CAWSVPLGRGDTEAFF,TGTGCCTGGAGTGTACCGTTGGGGAGGGGAGACACTGAAGCTTTCTTT
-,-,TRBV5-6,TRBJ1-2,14,CASSLAGNAYGYTF,TGTGCCAGCAGCTTGGCCGGGAACGCCTATGGCTACACCTTC